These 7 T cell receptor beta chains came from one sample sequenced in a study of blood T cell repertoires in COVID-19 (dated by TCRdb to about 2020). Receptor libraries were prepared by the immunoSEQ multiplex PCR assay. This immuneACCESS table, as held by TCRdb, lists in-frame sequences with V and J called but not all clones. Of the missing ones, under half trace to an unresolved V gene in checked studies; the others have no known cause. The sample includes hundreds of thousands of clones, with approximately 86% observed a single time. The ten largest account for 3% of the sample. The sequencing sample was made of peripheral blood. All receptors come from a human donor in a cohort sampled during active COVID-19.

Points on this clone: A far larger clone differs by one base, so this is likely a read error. The DNA for the CDR3 is TGTGCCAGCAGCTTGGGGAGGGATCAGCCCCAGCATTTT. Translated: CASSLGRDQPQHF. The chain recombines TRBV5-6 with TRBJ1-5; D is undetermined. This CDR3 spans 13 amino acids. CDR1 is SGHDT, CDR2 YYEEEE, per germline. V gave up 0 bases and J gave up 5 bases, with 6 bases separating them.

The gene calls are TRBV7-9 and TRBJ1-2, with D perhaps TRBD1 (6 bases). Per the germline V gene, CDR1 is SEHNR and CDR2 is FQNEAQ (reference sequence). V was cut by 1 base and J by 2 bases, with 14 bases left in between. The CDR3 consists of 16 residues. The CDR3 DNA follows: TGTGCCAGCAGCTTAGACGGGGACACCTACAACTATGGCTACACCTTC. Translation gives CASSLDGDTYNYGYTF.

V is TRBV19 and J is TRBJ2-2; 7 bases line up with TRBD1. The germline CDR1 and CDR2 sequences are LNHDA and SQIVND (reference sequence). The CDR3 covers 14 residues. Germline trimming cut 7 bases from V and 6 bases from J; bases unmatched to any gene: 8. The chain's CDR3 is CASKDRVASGELFF. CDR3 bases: TGTGCCAGTAAAGACAGGGTCGCCTCCGGGGAGCTGTTTTTT.

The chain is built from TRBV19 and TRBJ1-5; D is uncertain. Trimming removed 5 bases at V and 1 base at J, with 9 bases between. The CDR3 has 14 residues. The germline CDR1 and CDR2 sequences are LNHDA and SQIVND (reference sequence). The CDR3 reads CASSSGLSNQPQHF. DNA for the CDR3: TGTGCCAGTAGTTCGGGTCTGAGCAATCAGCCCCAGCATTTT. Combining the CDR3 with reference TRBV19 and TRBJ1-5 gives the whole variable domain DGGITQSPKYLFRKEGQNVTLSCEQNLNHDAMYWYRQDPGQGLRLIYYSQIVNDFQKGDIAEGYSVSREKKESFPLTVTSAQKNPTAFYLCASSSGLSNQPQHFGDGTRLSIL.

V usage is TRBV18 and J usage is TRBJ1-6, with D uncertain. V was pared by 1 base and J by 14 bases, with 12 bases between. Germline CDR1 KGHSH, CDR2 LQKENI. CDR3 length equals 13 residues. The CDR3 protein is CASSPRHARALHF. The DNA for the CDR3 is TGTGCCAGCTCACCACGGCATGCTCGGGCCCTCCACTTT.

CDR3 bases: TGTGCCAGCAGTTGGGGACAGGGACGATACAATGAGCAGTTCTTC. Protein product: CASSWGQGRYNEQFF. The rearrangement links TRBV27 to TRBJ2-1, with 9 bases fitting TRBD1. The CDR3 runs 15 residues. With 4 bases clipped from V and 4 bases from J, the junction kept 5 bases outside the gene matches. The germline V gene has CDR1 MNHEY and CDR2 SMNVEV (reference sequence).

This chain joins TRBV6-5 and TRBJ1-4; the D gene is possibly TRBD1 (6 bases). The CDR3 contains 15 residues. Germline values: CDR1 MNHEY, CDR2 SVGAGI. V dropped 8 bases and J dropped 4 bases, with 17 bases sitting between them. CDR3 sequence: CASGPSPGDNEKLFF. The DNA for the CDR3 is TGTGCCAGCGGGCCGTCCCCAGGGGATAATGAAAAACTGTTTTTT.